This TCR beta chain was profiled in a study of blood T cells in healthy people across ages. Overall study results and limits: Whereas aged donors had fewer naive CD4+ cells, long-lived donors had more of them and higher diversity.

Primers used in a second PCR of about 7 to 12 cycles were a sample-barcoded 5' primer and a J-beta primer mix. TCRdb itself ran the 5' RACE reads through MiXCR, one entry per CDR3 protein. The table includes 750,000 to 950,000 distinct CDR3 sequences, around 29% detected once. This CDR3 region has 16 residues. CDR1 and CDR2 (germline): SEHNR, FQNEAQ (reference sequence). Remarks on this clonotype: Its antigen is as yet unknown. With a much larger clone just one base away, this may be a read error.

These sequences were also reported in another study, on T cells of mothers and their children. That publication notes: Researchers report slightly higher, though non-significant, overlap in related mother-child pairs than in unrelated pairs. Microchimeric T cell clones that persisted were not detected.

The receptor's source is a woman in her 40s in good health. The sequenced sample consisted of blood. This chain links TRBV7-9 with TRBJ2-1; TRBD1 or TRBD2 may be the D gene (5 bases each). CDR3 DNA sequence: TGTGCCAGCAGTTCTCAGGGAGCGGACCTTACGAATGGGCAGTTCTTC. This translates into CASSSQGADLTNGQFF.